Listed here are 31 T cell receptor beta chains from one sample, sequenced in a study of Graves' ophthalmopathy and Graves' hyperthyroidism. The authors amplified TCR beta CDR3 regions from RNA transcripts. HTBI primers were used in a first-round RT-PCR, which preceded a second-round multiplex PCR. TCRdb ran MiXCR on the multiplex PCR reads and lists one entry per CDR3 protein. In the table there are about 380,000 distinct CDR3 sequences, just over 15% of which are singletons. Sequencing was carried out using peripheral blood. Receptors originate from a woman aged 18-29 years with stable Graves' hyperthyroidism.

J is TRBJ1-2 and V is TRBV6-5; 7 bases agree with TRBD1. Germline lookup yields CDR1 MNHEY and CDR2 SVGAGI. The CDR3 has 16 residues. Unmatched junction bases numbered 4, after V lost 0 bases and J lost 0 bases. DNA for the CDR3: TGTGCCAGCAGTTACTCAGGGGGCTATCCTAACTATGGCTACACCTTC. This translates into CASSYSGGYPNYGYTF.

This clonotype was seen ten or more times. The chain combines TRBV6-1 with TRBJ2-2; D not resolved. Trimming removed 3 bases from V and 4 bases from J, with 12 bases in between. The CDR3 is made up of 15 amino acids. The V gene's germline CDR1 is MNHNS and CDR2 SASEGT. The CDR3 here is CASSDLSRITGELFF. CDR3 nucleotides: TGTGCCAGCAGTGACCTCTCGAGGATCACCGGGGAGCTGTTTTTT.

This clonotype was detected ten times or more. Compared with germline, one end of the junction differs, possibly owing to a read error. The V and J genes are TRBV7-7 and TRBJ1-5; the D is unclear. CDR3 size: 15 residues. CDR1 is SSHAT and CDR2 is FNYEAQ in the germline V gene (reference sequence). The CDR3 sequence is CASSLEAPPHRPQHF. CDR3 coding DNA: TGTGCTAGCAGCTTAGAGGCGCCCCCTCATCGTCCCCAGCATTTT.

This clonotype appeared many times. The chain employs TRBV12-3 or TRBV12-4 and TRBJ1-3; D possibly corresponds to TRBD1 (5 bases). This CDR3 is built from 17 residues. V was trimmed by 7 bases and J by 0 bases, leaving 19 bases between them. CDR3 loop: CASNLRGRPDSGNTIYF. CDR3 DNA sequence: TGTGCCAGCAACCTGCGGGGCAGGCCTGACTCTGGAAACACCATATATTTT.

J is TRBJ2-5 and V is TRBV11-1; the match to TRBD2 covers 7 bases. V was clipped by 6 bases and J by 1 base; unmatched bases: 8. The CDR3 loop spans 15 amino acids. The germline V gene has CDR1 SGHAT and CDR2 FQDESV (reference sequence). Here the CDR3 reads CASRLALAVQETQYF. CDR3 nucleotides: TGTGCCAGCAGGCTGGCGCTAGCGGTCCAAGAGACCCAGTACTTC.

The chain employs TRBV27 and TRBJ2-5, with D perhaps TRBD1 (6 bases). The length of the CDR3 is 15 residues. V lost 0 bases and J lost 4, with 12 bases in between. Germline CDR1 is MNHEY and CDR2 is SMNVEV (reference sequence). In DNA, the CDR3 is TGTGCCAGCAGTTTATCGACGGGCAGGGGAGAGACCCAGTACTTC. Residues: CASSLSTGRGETQYF.

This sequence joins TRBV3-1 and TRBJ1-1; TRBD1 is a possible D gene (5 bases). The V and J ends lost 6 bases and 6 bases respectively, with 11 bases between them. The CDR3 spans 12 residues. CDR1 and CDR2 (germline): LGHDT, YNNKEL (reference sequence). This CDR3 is CASRSDSAEAFF. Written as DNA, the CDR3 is TGTGCCAGCAGGTCTGACAGTGCTGAAGCTTTCTTT. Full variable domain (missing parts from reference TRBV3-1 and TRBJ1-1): DTAVSQTPKYLVTQMGNDKSIKCEQNLGHDTMYWYKQDSKKFLKIMFSYNNKELIINETVPNRFSPKSPDKAHLNLHINSLELGDSAVYFCASRSDSAEAFFGQGTRLTVV.

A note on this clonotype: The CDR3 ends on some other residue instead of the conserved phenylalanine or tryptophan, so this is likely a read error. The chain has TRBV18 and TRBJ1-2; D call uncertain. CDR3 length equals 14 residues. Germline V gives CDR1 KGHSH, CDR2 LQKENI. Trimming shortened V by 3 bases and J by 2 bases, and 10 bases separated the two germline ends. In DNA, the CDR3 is TGTGCCAGCTCACCGCGGACGGGGAACTATGGCTACACCTAC. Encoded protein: CASSPRTGNYGYTY.

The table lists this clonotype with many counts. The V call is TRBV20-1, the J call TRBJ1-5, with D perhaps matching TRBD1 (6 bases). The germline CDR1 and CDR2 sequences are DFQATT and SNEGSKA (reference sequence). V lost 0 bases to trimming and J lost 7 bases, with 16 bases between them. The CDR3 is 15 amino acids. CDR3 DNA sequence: TGCAGTGCTAGAGATTTAAGGAGGGGGTGGCAGCCCCAGCATTTT. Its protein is CSARDLRRGWQPQHF.

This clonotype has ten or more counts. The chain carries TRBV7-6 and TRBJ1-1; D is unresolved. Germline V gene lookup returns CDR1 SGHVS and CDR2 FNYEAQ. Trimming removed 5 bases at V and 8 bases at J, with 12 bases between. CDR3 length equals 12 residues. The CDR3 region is CASSASLGEAFF. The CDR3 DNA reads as TGTGCCAGCAGCGCCAGTCTTGGGGAAGCTTTCTTT.

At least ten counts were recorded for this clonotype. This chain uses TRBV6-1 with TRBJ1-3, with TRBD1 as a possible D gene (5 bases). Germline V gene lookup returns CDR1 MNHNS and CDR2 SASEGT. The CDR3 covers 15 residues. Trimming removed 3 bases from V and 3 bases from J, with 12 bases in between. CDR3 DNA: TGTGCCAGCAGTGACAGGGACGGAGTTGGAAACACCATATATTTT. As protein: CASSDRDGVGNTIYF.

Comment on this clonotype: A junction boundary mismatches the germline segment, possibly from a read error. The chain's CDR3 is CASTRPGSGDLFF. The CDR3 nucleotides read TGTGCCAGCACCCGGCCGGGATCCGGGGATCTGTTTTTT. V usage is TRBV12-3 or TRBV12-4 and J usage is TRBJ2-2; TRBD2 is a possible D gene (5 bases). This CDR3 spans 13 amino acids.

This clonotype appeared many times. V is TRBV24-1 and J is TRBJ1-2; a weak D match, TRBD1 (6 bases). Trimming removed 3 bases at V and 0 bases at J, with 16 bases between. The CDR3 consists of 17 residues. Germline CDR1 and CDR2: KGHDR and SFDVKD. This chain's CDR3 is CATSDSRQVLTNYGYTF. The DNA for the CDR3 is TGTGCCACCAGTGATAGCCGACAGGTTTTAACTAACTATGGCTACACCTTC.

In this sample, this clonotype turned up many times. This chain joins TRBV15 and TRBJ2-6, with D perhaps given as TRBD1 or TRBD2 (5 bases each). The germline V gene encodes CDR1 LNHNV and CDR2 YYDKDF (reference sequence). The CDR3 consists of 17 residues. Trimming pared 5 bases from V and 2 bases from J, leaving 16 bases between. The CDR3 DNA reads TGTGCCACCAGCTCCGGGACGAGGGCTGCTGGGGCCAACGTCCTGACTTTC. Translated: CATSSGTRAAGANVLTF.

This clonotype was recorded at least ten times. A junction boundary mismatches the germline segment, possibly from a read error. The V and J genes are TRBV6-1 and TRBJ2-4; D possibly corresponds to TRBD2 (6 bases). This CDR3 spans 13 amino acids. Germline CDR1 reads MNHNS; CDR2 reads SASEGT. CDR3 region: CASSQGLGNIKYF. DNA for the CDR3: TGTGCCAGCAGTCAGGGACTTGGGAACATTAAGTACTTC.

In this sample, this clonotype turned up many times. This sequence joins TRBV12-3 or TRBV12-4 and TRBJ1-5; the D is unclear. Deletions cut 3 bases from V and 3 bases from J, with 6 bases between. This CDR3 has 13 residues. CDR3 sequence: CASSFADNQPQHF. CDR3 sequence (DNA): TGTGCCAGCAGTTTCGCAGACAATCAGCCCCAGCATTTT.

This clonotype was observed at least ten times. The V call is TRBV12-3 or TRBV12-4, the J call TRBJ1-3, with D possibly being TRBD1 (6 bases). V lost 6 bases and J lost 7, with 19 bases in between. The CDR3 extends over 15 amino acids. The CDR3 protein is CASRRGQRDRNTIYF. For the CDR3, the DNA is TGTGCCAGCAGACGAGGACAGAGGGATAGGAACACCATATATTTT.

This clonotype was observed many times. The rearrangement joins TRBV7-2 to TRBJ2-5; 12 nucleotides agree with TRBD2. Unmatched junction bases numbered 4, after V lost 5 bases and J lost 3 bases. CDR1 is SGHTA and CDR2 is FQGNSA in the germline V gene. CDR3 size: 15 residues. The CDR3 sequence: CASSLRTSGEETQYF. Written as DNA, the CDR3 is TGTGCCAGCAGCCTCAGGACTAGCGGGGAAGAGACCCAGTACTTC.

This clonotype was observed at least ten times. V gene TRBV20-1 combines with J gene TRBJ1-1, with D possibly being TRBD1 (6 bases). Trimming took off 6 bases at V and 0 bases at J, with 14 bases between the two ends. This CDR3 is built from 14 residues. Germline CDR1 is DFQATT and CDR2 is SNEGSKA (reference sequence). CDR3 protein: CSAVADRVNTEAFF. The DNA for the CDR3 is TGCAGTGCCGTCGCGGACAGAGTGAACACTGAAGCTTTCTTT.

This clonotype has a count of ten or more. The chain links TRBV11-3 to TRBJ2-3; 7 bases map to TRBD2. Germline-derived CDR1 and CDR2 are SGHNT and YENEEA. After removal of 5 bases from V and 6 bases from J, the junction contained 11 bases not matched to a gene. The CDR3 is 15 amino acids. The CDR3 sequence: CASSLGPGGLDTQYF. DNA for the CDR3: TGTGCCAGCAGCCTGGGACCCGGGGGGTTGGATACGCAGTATTTT.

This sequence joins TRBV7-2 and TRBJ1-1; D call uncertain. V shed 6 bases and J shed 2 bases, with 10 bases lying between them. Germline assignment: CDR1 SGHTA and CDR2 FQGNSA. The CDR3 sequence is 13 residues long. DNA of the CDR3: TGTGCCAGCAGAGTCCCGGGCAACACTGAAGCTTTCTTT. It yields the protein CASRVPGNTEAFF.

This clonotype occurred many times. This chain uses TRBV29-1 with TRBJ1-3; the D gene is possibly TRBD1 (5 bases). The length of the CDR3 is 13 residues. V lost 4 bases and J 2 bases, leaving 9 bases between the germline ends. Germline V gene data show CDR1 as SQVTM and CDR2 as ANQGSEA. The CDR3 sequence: CSVAGGTGNTIYF. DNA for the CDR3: TGCAGCGTTGCCGGGGGTACTGGAAACACCATATATTTT.

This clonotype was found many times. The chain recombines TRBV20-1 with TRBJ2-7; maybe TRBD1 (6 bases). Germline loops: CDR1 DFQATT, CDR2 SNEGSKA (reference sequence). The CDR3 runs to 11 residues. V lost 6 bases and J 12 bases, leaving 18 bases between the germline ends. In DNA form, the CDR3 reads TGCAGTGCCTCCGGGACACAGGGCCCGTACTTC. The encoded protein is CSASGTQGPYF.

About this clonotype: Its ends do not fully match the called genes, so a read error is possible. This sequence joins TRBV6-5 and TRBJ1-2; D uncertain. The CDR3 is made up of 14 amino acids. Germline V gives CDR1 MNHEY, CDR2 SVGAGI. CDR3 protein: CASSLGRTNYGYAF. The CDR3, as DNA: TGTGCCAGCAGTTTAGGACGCACTAACTATGGCTACGCCTTC.

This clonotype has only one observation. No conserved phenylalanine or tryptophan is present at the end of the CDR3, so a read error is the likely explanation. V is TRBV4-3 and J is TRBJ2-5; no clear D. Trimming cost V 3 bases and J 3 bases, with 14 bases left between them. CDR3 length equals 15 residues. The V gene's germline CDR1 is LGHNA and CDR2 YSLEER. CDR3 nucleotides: TGCGCCAGCAGCCACCGGACCGCGAAGAAAGAGACCCAGTACTCA. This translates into CASSHRTAKKETQYS.

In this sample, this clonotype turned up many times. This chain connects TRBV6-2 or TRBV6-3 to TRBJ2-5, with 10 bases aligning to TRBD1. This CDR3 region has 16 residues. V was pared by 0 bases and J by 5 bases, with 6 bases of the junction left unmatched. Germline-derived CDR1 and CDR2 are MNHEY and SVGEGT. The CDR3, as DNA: TGTGCCAGCAGTTACTCGGCGGGACAGGGGATGGAGACCCAGTACTTC. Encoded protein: CASSYSAGQGMETQYF.

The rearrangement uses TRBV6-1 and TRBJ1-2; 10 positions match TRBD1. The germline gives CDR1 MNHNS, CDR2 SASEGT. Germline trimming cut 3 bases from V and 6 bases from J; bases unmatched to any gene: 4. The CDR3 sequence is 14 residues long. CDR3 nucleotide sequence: TGTGCCAGCAGTGATAAGGGGACAGGGGATGGCTACACCTTC. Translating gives CASSDKGTGDGYTF.

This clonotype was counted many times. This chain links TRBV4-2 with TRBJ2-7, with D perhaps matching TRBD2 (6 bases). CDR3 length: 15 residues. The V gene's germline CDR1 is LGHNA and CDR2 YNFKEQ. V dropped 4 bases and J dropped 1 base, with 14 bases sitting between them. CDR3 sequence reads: CASSPLGTQSYEQYF. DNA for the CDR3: TGTGCCAGCAGCCCCTTGGGGACTCAGTCCTACGAGCAGTACTTC.

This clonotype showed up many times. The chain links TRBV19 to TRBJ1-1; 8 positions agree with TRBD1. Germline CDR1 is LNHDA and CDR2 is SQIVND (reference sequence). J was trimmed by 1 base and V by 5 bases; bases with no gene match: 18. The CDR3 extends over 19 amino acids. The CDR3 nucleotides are TGTGCCAGTAGTCGGACAGGGAAGCTCCTTACCTCAACGAACACTGAAGCTTTCTTT. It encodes CASSRTGKLLTSTNTEAFF.

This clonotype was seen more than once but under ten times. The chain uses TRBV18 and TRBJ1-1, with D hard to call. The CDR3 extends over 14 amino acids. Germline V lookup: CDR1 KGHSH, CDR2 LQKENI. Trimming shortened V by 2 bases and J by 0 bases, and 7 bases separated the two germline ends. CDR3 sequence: CASSPGFMNTEAFF. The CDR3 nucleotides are TGTGCCAGCTCACCAGGATTTATGAACACTGAAGCTTTCTTT.

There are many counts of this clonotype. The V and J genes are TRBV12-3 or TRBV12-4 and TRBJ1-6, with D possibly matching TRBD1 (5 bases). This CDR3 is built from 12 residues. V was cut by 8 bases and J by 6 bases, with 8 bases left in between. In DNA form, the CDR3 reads TGTGCCAGCTCTGACAGTAATTCACCCCTCCACTTT. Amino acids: CASSDSNSPLHF.